Reported below is one TCR beta chain. What it binds is not known. These data originate in a study of TIL therapy for anti-PD-1-resistant metastatic lung cancer. Turning to the study itself: Most patients had lung adenocarcinoma. Tumors carried a median roughly 1.6 non-synonymous mutations per megabase. Study-wide findings and caveats: Many TIL product clones were absent from baseline tumor, suggesting clonal contraction.

This was the immunoSEQ v3 assay. Assay used: immunoSEQ multiplex PCR; TCRdb lists only in-frame clones, some missing. Altogether 45,000 to 60,000 clones are present, around 64% being singletons, with the ten largest covering around 5.9%. Germline-derived CDR1 and CDR2 are MNHNY and SVGAGI (reference sequence). The V gene end was trimmed by 6 bases and the J gene end by 6 bases; junction bases not matched to a gene: 6. The CDR3 is 15 amino acids. The time point is: pre-treatment sample, taken before nivolumab and TIL therapy. Most excised metastases sampled were pleural nodules or supraclavicular lymph nodes.

Sequenced here: tumor tissue, sampled at baseline. The TCR originated in a person aged 25-80 years with non-small cell lung cancer. The chain is built from TRBV6-6 and TRBJ1-5, with TRBD1 matching over 12 bases. The CDR3 reads CASRLPGQGAQPQHF. The CDR3 coding sequence is TGTGCCAGCAGACTACCGGGACAGGGGGCTCAGCCCCAGCATTTT.